Below, 19 T cell receptor beta chains from the same sample are listed, as sequenced in a study of T cell responses to AZD1222 COVID-19 vaccine. Using immunoSEQ multiplex PCR, the repertoire was profiled, and TCRdb retains in-frame clones only, with some absent. The top ten clones hold 3.5% to 4% of a sample with approximately 180,000 clones, over 85% of them seen once. Sequencing used peripheral blood, obtained 28 days after the second dose of the MenACWY control vaccine. The receptors were gathered from an adult who received the MenACWY meningococcal vaccine as a control.

V gene TRBV19 combines with J gene TRBJ1-2; possibly TRBD1 for D (5 bases). Trimming shortened V by 6 bases and J by 4 bases, and 12 bases separated the two germline ends. This CDR3 has 13 amino acids. Per the germline V gene, CDR1 is LNHDA and CDR2 is SQIVND (reference sequence). The CDR3 protein is CASSPQGPYGYTF. The CDR3 DNA sequence: TGTGCCAGTAGCCCTCAGGGCCCCTATGGCTACACCTTC.

The V call is TRBV6-5, the J call TRBJ1-3; 8 positions match TRBD1. Germline V lookup: CDR1 MNHEY, CDR2 SVGAGI. With 4 bases clipped from V and 1 base from J, the junction kept 3 bases outside the gene matches. This CDR3 has 15 residues. CDR3 protein: CASSSGQDSGNTIYF. CDR3 bases: TGTGCCAGCAGTTCGGGACAGGATTCTGGAAACACCATATATTTT.

In its sample, this clone was seen once. The chain combines TRBV6-5 with TRBJ1-2, with D unclear. Trimming removed 6 bases at V and 2 bases at J, with 10 bases between. The CDR3 consists of 13 residues. Germline CDR1 reads MNHEY; CDR2 reads SVGAGI. CDR3 DNA sequence: TGTGCCAGCAGGGTTAGACCGAACTATGGCTACACCTTC. It encodes CASRVRPNYGYTF.

The J gene is TRBJ1-1, the V gene TRBV7-2, with TRBD1 identical over 8 bases. V gave up 5 bases and J gave up 2 bases; unmatched junction bases: 10. There are 16 residues in the CDR3. CDR1 and CDR2 from the germline V gene are SGHTA and FQGNSA. CDR3 amino acids: CASSPRTGNRNTEAFF. The CDR3 DNA is TGTGCCAGCAGCCCCCGGACAGGGAACAGAAACACTGAAGCTTTCTTT. Variable domain in full (rest from reference TRBV7-2 and TRBJ1-1): GAGVSQSPSNKVTEKGKDVELRCDPISGHTALYWYRQSLGQGLEFLIYFQGNSAPDKSGLPSDRFSAERTGGSVSTLTIQRTQQEDSAVYLCASSPRTGNRNTEAFFGQGTRLTVV.

The chain joins TRBV27 to TRBJ2-1; the D gene is possibly TRBD2 (6 bases). Germline V lookup: CDR1 MNHEY, CDR2 SMNVEV (reference sequence). V was cut by 5 bases and J by 9 bases, with 17 bases left in between. There are 14 residues in the CDR3. CDR3 region: CASSPRVGSSEQFF. The CDR3, as DNA: TGTGCCAGCAGTCCCCGCGTCGGGAGTAGTGAGCAGTTCTTC.

The chain carries TRBV19 and TRBJ2-1; D gene ambiguous. CDR3 length: 12 residues. Trimming took off 2 bases at V and 9 bases at J, with 8 bases between the two ends. Germline-derived CDR1 and CDR2 are LNHDA and SQIVND (reference sequence). The CDR3 is CASSIRGGEQFF. As DNA, the CDR3 is TGTGCCAGTAGTATAAGAGGCGGTGAGCAGTTCTTC.

The V and J genes are TRBV7-6 and TRBJ2-1, with 7 bases that match TRBD2. CDR3 size: 15 residues. Germline trimming cut 5 bases from V and 5 bases from J; bases unmatched to any gene: 9. CDR1 is SGHVS, CDR2 FNYEAQ, per germline. The CDR3 bases are TGTGCCAGCAGCAACGCCCTCGCGGGGGACAATGAGCAGTTCTTC. Its translation: CASSNALAGDNEQFF.

This chain links TRBV7-2 with TRBJ2-1; possibly TRBD2 for D (6 bases). Trimming stripped 5 bases from V and 5 bases from J, with 19 bases between. This CDR3 has 16 residues. In germline, CDR1 is SGHTA, CDR2 FQGNSA. The CDR3 loop is CASSPFGGSNHNEQFF. DNA of the CDR3: TGTGCCAGCAGCCCCTTCGGAGGGTCAAACCACAATGAGCAGTTCTTC.

The chain links TRBV5-1 to TRBJ1-5, with 11 bases that match TRBD1. Germline CDR1 is SGHRS and CDR2 is YFSETQ. CDR3 size: 15 residues. Trimming took 8 bases from V and 7 from J; bases not matched to a gene: 11. The CDR3 bases are TGCGCCAGTTCGAAAGAGGGACAGGGGGAACAGCCCCAGCATTTT. Its protein product is CASSKEGQGEQPQHF. The complete variable domain, with remaining parts taken from reference TRBV5-1 and TRBJ1-5, reads KAGVTQTPRYLIKTRGQQVTLSCSPISGHRSVSWYQQTPGQGLQFLFEYFSETQRNKGNFPGRFSGRQFSNSRSEMNVSTLELGDSALYLCASSKEGQGEQPQHFGDGTRLSIL.

The V gene is TRBV5-6, the J gene TRBJ2-5; no definite D call. Trimming cost V 2 bases and J 0 bases, with 8 bases left between them. The germline V gene encodes CDR1 SGHDT and CDR2 YYEEEE. The CDR3 runs 14 residues. The CDR3 sequence is CASSFLRYQETQYF. The DNA of the CDR3 is TGTGCCAGCAGCTTTTTGAGGTACCAAGAGACCCAGTACTTC.

This clone was counted a few times. V is TRBV5-1 and J is TRBJ2-7; no reliable D call. This CDR3 spans 12 amino acids. Trimming took off 0 bases at V and 7 bases at J, with 8 bases between the two ends. Per the germline V gene, CDR1 is SGHRS and CDR2 is YFSETQ. CDR3 protein: CASSLGGWEQYF. CDR3 nucleotide sequence: TGCGCCAGCAGCTTGGGAGGTTGGGAGCAGTACTTC.

This clone appeared a single time. The rearrangement uses TRBV3-1 (or the pseudogene TRBV3-2) and TRBJ2-7; the D call may be TRBD1 or TRBD2 (6 bases each). Germline CDR1 LGHDT, CDR2 YNNKEL (reference sequence). With 0 bases removed from V and 9 bases from J, the gap between germline ends came to 21 bases. The CDR3 extends over 16 amino acids. The CDR3 sequence: CASSQELGLGGYGQYF. DNA of the CDR3: TGTGCCAGCAGCCAAGAGTTGGGCCTAGGGGGGTATGGGCAGTACTTC.

In its sample, this clone was seen once. This sequence joins TRBV24-1 and TRBJ1-1; D not certain. Between the trimmed V and J ends, which lost 6 bases and 1 base, there was a span of 5 bases. The CDR3 is made up of 12 amino acids. Per germline, CDR1 KGHDR and CDR2 SFDVKD. The CDR3 DNA sequence: TGTGCCACCAGTTTGGGGAACACTGAAGCTTTCTTT. Its protein is CATSLGNTEAFF.

The gene calls are TRBV28 and TRBJ2-7; the D gene could be TRBD1 or TRBD2 (5 bases each). The germline gives CDR1 MDHEN, CDR2 SYDVKM. V was cut by 2 bases and J by 4 bases, with 9 bases left in between. The CDR3 extends over 13 amino acids. CDR3 nucleotide sequence: TGTGCCAGCAGTTTAGCAGGGACGTACGAGCAGTACTTC. Protein: CASSLAGTYEQYF.

V usage is TRBV7-2 and J usage is TRBJ1-5; D not certain. V was clipped by 5 bases and J by 5 bases, with 13 bases between them. Per germline, CDR1 SGHTA and CDR2 FQGNSA. The length of the CDR3 is 14 residues. The CDR3 protein is CASSPGVGHQPQHF. The CDR3 DNA follows: TGTGCCAGCAGCCCTGGAGTTGGGCATCAGCCCCAGCATTTT. Full variable domain (rest looked up from reference TRBV7-2 and TRBJ1-5): GAGVSQSPSNKVTEKGKDVELRCDPISGHTALYWYRQSLGQGLEFLIYFQGNSAPDKSGLPSDRFSAERTGGSVSTLTIQRTQQEDSAVYLCASSPGVGHQPQHFGDGTRLSIL.

In DNA form, the CDR3 reads TGTGCCAGCAGCCTGGTCAGGGTTGACACTGAAGCTTTCTTT. It encodes CASSLVRVDTEAFF. The J gene is TRBJ1-1, the V gene TRBV28; tentative D call: TRBD1 (5 bases). The ends were cut back, 6 bases at V and 3 bases at J, with 14 bases in the middle. Germline-derived CDR1 and CDR2 are MDHEN and SYDVKM. The CDR3 contains 14 residues. Full variable domain (remainder filled in from reference TRBV28 and TRBJ1-1): DVKVTQSSRYLVKRTGEKVFLECVQDMDHENMFWYRQDPGLGLRLIYFSYDVKMKEKGDIPEGYSVSREKKERFSLILESASTNQTSMYLCASSLVRVDTEAFFGQGTRLTVV.

The genes are TRBV19 and TRBJ2-1; no definite D call. Germline CDR1 reads LNHDA; CDR2 reads SQIVND (reference sequence). V was pared by 4 bases and J by 8 bases, with 6 bases between. The CDR3 length is 11 residues. CDR3 loop: CASSRSDEQFF. CDR3 bases: TGTGCCAGTAGTAGGTCGGATGAGCAGTTCTTC.

The V and J genes are TRBV5-1 and TRBJ2-3, with a weak D call TRBD2 (6 bases). Germline V CDR1 and CDR2: SGHRS, YFSETQ. The V end was cut by 4 bases, the J end by 3 bases, with 9 bases between. CDR3 length: 13 residues. For the CDR3, the DNA is TGCGCCAGCAGCCCGGGAGTGACAGATACGCAGTATTTT. It yields the protein CASSPGVTDTQYF.

The rearrangement links TRBV11-2 to TRBJ2-7; 10 bases fit TRBD2. Germline loops: CDR1 SGHAT, CDR2 FQNNGV. After removal of 3 bases from V and 5 bases from J, the junction contained 7 bases not matched to a gene. The CDR3 covers 15 residues. DNA for the CDR3: TGTGCCAGCAGCTTGAGGACTAGCGGTGCGGACGAGCAGTACTTC. This sequence encodes CASSLRTSGADEQYF.